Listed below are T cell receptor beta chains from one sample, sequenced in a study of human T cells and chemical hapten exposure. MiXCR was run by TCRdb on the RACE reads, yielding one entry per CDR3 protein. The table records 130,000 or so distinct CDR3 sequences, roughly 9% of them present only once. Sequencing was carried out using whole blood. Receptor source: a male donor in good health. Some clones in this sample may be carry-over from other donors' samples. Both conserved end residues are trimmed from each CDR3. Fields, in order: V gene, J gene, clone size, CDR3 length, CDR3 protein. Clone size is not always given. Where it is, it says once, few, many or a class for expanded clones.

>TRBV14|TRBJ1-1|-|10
ASSQGWVEAF
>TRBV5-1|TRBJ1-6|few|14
ASSLGLTGEGSPLH
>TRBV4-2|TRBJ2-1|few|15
ASSQNPPSGGAPEQF
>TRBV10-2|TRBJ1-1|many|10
ASSEVVTEAF
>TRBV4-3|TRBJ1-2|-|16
ASSQATGGYRGGYGYT
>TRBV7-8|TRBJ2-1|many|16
ASSLVGLGQVSYNEQF
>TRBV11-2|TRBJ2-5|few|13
ASSPQGADQETQY
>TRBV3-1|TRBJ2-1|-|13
ASSPLSGGVNEQF
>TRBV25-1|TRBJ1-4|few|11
ASRRGSVEKLF
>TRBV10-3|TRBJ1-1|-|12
AISLGSKGTEAF
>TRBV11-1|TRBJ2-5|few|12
ASSRDVGQETQY
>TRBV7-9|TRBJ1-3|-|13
ASSAHGTAGNTIY
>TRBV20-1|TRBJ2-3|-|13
SPSWGSASTDTQY
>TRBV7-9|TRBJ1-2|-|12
ASRHFRGQGGYT
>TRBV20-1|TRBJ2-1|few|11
SARDGKGRVLF
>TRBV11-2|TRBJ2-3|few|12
ASSLVGTIDTQY
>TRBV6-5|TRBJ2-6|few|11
ASTLNGANVLT
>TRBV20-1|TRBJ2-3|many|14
SATPYREIITDTQY
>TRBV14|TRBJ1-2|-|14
ASSQRFGKLHYGYT
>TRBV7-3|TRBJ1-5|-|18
ASSLSVGPGGFYSNQPQH
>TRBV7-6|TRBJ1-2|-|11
ASSHDRDYGYT
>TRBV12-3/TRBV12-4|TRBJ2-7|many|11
ASSAGTTYEQY
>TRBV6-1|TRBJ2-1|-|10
ASRQGIREQF
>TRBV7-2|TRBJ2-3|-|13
ASSLELAGADTQY
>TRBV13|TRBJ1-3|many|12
ASSFKGAGNTIY
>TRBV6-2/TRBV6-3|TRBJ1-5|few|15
ASSRILTGLVHQPQH
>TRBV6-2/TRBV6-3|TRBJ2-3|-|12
VSTHEGRAHTQY
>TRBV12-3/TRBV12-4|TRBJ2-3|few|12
ASSLRESTDTQY
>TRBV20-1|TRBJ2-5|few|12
SAASGRAGETQY
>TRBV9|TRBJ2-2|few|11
ASSVDSPGELF
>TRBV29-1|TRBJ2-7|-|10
SVGTSGRWQY
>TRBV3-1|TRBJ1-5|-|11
ASSHSRNQPQH
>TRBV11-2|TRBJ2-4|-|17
ASSSLERGALGAKNIQY
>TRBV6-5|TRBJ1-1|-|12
ASSQDRVRTEAF
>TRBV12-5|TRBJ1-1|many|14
ASVGGPVGLNTEAF
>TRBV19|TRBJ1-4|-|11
ASSGVDNEKLF
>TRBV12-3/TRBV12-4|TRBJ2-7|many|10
ASNIGLFEQY
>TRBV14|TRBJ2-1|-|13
ASSRGQGRNNEQF
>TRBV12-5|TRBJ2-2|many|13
ASGPQDRTTGELF
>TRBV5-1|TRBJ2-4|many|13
ASSLVAGQGPIQY
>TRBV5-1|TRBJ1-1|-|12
ASSYRQAGTEAF
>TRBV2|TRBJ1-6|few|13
ASIGQESYNSPLH
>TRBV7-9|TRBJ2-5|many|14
ASREAAGGPRETQY
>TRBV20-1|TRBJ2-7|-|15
SARGGERGVSSYEQY
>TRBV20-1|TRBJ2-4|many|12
SARDRATKNIQY
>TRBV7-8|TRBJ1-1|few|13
ASSPPGQGDTEAF
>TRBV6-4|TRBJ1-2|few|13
ASSAGTGGVYGYT